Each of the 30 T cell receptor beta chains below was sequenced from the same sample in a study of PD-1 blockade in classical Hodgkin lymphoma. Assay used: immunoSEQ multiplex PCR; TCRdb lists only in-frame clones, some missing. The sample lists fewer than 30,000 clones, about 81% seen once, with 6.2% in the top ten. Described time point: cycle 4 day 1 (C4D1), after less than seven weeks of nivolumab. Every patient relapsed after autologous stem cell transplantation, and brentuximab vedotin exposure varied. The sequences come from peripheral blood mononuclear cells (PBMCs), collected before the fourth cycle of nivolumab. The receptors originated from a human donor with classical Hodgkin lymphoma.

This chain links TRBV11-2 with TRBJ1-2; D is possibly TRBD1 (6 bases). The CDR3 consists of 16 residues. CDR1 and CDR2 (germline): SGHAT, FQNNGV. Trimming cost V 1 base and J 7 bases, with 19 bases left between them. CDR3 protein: CASSLGYNRAKVGYTF. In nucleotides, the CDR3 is TGTGCCAGCAGCTTAGGATACAACAGGGCCAAGGTTGGCTACACCTTC. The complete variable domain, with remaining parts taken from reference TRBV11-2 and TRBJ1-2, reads EAGVAQSPRYKIIEKRQSVAFWCNPISGHATLYWYQQILGQGPKLLIQFQNNGVVDDSQLPKDRFSAERLKGVDSTLKIQPAKLEDSAVYLCASSLGYNRAKVGYTFGSGTRLTVV.

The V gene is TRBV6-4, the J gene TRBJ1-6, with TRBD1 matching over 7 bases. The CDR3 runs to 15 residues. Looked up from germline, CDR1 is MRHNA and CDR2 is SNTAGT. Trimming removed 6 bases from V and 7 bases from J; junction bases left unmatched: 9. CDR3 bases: TGTGCCAGCAGGGACCGGATAGGGGGCAATTCACCCCTCCACTTT. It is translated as CASRDRIGGNSPLHF.

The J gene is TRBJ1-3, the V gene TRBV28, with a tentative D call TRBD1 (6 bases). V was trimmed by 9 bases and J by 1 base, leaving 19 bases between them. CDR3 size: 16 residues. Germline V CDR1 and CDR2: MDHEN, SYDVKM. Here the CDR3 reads CASRFNRVSSGNTIYF. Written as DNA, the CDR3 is TGTGCCAGTAGGTTTAACAGGGTTTCATCTGGAAACACCATATATTTT.

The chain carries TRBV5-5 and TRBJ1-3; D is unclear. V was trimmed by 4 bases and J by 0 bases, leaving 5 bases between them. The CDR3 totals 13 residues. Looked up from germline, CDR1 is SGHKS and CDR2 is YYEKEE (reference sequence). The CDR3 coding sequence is TGTGCCAGCAGCCCAAGCTCTGGAAACACCATATATTTT. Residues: CASSPSSGNTIYF.

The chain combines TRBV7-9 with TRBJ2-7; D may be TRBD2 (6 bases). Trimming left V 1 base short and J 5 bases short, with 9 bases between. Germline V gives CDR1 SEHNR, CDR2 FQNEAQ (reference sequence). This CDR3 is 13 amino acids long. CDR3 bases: TGTGCCAGCAGCTTAGGACTAGAGAACGAGCAGTACTTC. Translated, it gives CASSLGLENEQYF.

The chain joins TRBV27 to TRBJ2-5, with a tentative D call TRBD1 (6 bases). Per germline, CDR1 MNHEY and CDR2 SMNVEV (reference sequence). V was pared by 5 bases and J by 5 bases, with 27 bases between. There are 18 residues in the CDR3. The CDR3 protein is CASSTNFPRTAFWETQYF. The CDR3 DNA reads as TGTGCCAGCAGTACAAATTTTCCACGGACAGCTTTTTGGGAGACCCAGTACTTC.

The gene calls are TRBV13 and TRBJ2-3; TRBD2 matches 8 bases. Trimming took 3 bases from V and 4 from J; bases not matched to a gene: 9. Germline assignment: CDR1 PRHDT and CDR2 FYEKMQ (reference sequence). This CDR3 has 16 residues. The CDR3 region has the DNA TGTGCCAGCAGCTTGGACTCCTTGCGGGGGGCAGATACGCAGTATTTT. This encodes CASSLDSLRGADTQYF.

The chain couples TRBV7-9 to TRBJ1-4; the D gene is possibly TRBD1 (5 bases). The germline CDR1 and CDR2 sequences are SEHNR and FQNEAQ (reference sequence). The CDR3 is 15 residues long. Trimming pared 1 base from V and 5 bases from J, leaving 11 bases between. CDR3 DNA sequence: TGTGCCAGCAGCTTAGAAGAGGGGCAGAATGAAAAACTGTTTTTT. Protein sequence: CASSLEEGQNEKLFF.

The CDR3 region has the DNA TGTGCCAGCAGCGACACGCAGGGGTTCTATGGCTACACCTTC. Encoded protein: CASSDTQGFYGYTF. The gene calls are TRBV7-8 and TRBJ1-2; D is perhaps TRBD1 (6 bases). V was cut by 5 bases and J by 4 bases, with 14 bases left in between. This CDR3 spans 14 amino acids. CDR1 is SGHVS and CDR2 is FQNEAQ in the germline V gene.

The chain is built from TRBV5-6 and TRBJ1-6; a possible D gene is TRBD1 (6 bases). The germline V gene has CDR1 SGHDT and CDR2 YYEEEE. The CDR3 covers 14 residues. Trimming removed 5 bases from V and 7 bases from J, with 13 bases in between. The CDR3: CASSQEQGNSPLHF. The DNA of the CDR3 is TGTGCCAGCAGTCAAGAGCAGGGGAATTCACCCCTCCACTTT.

The CDR3 loop reads CASSPLGPKNTEAFF. The DNA for the CDR3 is TGTGCCAGCAGTCCCCTGGGGCCGAAGAACACTGAAGCTTTCTTT. The chain carries TRBV27 and TRBJ1-1; maybe TRBD1 (5 bases). Germline lookup yields CDR1 MNHEY and CDR2 SMNVEV (reference sequence). V was trimmed by 5 bases and J by 1 base, leaving 14 bases between them. This CDR3 spans 15 amino acids.

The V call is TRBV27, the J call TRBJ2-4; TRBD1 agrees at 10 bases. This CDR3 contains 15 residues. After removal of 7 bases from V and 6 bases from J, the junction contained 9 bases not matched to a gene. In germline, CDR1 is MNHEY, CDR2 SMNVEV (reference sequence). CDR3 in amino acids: CASKKPGTGVNIQYF. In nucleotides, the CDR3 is TGTGCCAGCAAAAAACCCGGGACAGGGGTAAACATTCAGTACTTC.

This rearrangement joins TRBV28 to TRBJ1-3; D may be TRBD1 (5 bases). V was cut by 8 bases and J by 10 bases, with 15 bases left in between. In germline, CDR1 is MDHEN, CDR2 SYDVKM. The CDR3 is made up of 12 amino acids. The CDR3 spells CASRDPFTTIYF. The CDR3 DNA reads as TGTGCCAGCCGGGACCCCTTTACGACCATATATTTT.

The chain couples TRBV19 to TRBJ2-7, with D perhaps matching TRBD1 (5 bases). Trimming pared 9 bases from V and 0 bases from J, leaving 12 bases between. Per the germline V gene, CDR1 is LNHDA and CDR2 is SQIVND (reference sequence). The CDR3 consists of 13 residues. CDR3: CASSRAPSYEQYF. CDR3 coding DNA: TGTGCCAGCTCCAGGGCCCCCTCCTACGAGCAGTACTTC. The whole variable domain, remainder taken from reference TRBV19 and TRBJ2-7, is DGGITQSPKYLFRKEGQNVTLSCEQNLNHDAMYWYRQDPGQGLRLIYYSQIVNDFQKGDIAEGYSVSREKKESFPLTVTSAQKNPTAFYLCASSRAPSYEQYFGPGTRLTVT.

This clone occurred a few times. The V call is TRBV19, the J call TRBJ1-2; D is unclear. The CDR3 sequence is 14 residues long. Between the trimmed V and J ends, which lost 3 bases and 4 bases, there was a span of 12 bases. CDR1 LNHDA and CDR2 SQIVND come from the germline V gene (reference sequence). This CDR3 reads CASSINSEPYGYTF. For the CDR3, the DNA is TGTGCCAGTAGTATTAATTCAGAGCCCTATGGCTACACCTTC.

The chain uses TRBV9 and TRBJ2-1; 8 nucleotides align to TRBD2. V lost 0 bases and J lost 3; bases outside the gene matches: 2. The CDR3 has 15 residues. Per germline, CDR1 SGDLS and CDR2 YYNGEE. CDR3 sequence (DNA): TGTGCCAGCAGCGTAGCCGGGACTAGCTACAATGAGCAGTTCTTC. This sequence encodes CASSVAGTSYNEQFF.

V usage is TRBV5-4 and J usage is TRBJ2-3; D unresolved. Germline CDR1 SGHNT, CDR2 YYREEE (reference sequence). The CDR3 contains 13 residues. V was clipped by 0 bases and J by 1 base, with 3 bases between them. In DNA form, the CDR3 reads TGTGCCAGCAGCTTGGCGGGCACAGATACGCAGTATTTT. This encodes CASSLAGTDTQYF.

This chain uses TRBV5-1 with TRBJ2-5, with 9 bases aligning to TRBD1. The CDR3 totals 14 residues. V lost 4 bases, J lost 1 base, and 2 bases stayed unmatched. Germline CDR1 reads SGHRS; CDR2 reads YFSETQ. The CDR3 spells CASSGTGTQETQYF. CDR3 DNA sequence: TGCGCCAGCAGCGGGACAGGGACCCAAGAGACCCAGTACTTC.

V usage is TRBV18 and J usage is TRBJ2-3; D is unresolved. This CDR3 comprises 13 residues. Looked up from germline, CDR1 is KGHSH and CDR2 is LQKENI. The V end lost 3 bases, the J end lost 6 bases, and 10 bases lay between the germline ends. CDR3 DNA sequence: TGTGCCAGCTCACCTTCAATCACCGATACGCAGTATTTT. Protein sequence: CASSPSITDTQYF.

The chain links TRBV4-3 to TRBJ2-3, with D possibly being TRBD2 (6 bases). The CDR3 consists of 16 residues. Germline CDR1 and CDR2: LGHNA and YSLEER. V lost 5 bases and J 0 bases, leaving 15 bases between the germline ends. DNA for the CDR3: TGCGCCAGCAGCAAGATGACGGGGACTAGCACAGATACGCAGTATTTT. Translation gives CASSKMTGTSTDTQYF.

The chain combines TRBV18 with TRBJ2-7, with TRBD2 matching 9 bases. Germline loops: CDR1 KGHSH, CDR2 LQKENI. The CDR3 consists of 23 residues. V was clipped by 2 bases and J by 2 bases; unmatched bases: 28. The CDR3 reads CASSPAGWPPTGREGRLTYEQYF. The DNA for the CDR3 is TGTGCCAGCTCACCAGCGGGTTGGCCACCGACAGGGCGGGAGGGCCGATTGACCTACGAGCAGTACTTC.

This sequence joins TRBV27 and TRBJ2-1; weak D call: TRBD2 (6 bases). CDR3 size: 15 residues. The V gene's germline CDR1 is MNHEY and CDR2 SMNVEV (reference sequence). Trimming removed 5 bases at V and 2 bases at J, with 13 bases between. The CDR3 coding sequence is TGTGCCAGCAGTACCACGGGAGAGACCTACAATGAGCAGTTCTTC. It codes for CASSTTGETYNEQFF.

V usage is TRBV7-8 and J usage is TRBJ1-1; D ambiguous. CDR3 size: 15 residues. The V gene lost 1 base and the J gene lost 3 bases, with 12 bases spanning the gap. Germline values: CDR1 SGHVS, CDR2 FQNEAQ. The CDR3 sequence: CASSLDPRGDTEAFF. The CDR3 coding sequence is TGTGCCAGCAGCTTAGACCCCCGGGGAGACACTGAAGCTTTCTTT.

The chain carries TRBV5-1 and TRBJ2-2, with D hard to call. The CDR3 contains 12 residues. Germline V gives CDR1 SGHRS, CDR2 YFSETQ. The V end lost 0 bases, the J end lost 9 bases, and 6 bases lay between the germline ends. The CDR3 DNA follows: TGCGCCAGCAGCTTGGAGATCCGGGAGCTGTTTTTT. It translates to CASSLEIRELFF.

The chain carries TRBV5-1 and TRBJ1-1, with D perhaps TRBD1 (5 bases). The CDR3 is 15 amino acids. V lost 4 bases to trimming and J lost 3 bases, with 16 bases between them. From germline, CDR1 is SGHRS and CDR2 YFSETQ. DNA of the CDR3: TGCGCCAGCAGCCCCACCGGGCAGGGACACACTGAAGCTTTCTTT. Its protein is CASSPTGQGHTEAFF. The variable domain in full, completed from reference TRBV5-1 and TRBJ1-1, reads KAGVTQTPRYLIKTRGQQVTLSCSPISGHRSVSWYQQTPGQGLQFLFEYFSETQRNKGNFPGRFSGRQFSNSRSEMNVSTLELGDSALYLCASSPTGQGHTEAFFGQGTRLTVV.

As DNA, the CDR3 is TGTGCCAGCAGGGAGGGACAGTACGATGAGCAGTTCTTC. Protein sequence: CASREGQYDEQFF. The chain has TRBV2 and TRBJ2-1; D might be TRBD1 (7 bases). The CDR3 is 13 amino acids. The ends were cut back, 6 bases at V and 8 bases at J, with 14 bases in the middle. Germline CDR1 SNHLY, CDR2 FYNNEI.

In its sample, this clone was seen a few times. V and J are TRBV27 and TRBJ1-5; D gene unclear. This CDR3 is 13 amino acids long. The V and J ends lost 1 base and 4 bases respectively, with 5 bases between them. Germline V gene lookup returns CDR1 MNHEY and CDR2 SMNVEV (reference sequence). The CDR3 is CASSLLGNQPQHF. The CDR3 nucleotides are TGTGCCAGCAGTTTATTAGGGAATCAGCCCCAGCATTTT.

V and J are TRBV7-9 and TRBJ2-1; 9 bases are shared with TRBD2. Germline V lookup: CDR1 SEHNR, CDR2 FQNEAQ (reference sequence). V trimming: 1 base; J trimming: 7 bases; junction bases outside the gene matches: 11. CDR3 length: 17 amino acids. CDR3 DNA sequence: TGTGCCAGCAGCTTAGGCGGGGGGGCCGCTTTTAGGAATGAGCAGTTCTTC. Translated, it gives CASSLGGGAAFRNEQFF.

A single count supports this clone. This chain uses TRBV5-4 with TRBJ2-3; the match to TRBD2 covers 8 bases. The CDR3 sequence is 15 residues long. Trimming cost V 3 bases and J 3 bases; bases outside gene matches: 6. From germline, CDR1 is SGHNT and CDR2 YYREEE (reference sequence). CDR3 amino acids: CASSSRERGTDTQYF. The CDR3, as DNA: TGTGCCAGCAGCTCCAGGGAGCGGGGGACAGATACGCAGTATTTT.

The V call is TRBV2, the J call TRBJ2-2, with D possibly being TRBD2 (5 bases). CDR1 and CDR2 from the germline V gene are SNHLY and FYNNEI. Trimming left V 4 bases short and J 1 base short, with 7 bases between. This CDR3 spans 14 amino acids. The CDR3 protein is CASSAEGNTGELFF. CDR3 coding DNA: TGTGCCAGCAGTGCCGAGGGGAACACCGGGGAGCTGTTTTTT.